What follows are 11 T cell receptor beta chains derived from one specimen sequenced in a study of T cell clusters in autoimmune cytopenias. Each sample's input was roughly 230 ng genomic DNA, some 38,000 genome equivalents. TRB was amplified by touch-down multiplex PCR, primer pools A and B combined. TCRdb reworked the multiplex PCR reads into one entry per CDR3 protein, no DNA. This table lists approximately 2,000 distinct CDR3 sequences. The sample consisted of peripheral blood. These receptors were taken from a human donor with an autoimmune cytopenia or autoimmune hepatitis (not recorded which).

The chain has TRBV20-1 and TRBJ1-2; no DNA is available, so the TRBD1 call from TCRdb remains unchecked. CDR3 length: 14 residues. The germline V gene encodes CDR1 DFQATT and CDR2 SNEGSKA (reference sequence). CDR3 sequence: CSADKPTGTYGYTF.

Judged by frequency, this clonotype is medium-sized. The chain couples TRBV7-9 to TRBJ2-3; TCRdb's D call, TRBD2, is unchecked because there is no DNA. The germline V gene encodes CDR1 SEHNR and CDR2 FQNEAQ (reference sequence). The CDR3 is 15 amino acids. CDR3 loop: CASTPAASDISTQYF.

Judged by frequency, this clonotype is medium-sized. The V call is TRBV30, the J call TRBJ1-4. The CDR3 runs to 18 residues. CDR1 is GTSNPN and CDR2 is SVGIG in the germline V gene (reference sequence). The CDR3 here is CAWRPILAGQATNEKLFF.

The chain joins TRBV20-1 to TRBJ1-2; the D call from TCRdb, TRBD1, cannot be confirmed without DNA. CDR3 size: 15 residues. Per germline, CDR1 DFQATT and CDR2 SNEGSKA (reference sequence). The CDR3 loop is CSARAGQGDNYGYTF.

This clonotype is deemed medium-sized by its frequency. This chain connects TRBV18 to TRBJ2-3; TCRdb designates TRBD1, a call that cannot be tested without DNA. The CDR3 totals 14 residues. Germline CDR1 and CDR2: KGHSH and LQKENI. The CDR3 loop is CASQQTGGTDTQYF.

This clonotype shows up as medium-sized (0.01 to 0.1%) by frequency. The J gene is TRBJ1-1, the V gene TRBV15. The CDR3 spans 15 residues. CDR1 is LNHNV, CDR2 YYDKDF, per germline (reference sequence). CDR3 loop: CATSRDYLPNTEAFF.

This clonotype ranks as medium-sized (0.01 to 0.1%) in terms of frequency. The genes are TRBV20-1 and TRBJ2-1; the D call of TRBD2 rests on TCRdb alone, since no DNA is present to check it. The CDR3 is made up of 16 amino acids. The germline V gene encodes CDR1 DFQATT and CDR2 SNEGSKA (reference sequence). The CDR3 reads CSARGFSGDHYNEQFF.

Considering frequency, this clonotype is medium-sized. V and J are TRBV13 and TRBJ2-7. From germline, CDR1 is PRHDT and CDR2 FYEKMQ (reference sequence). The length of the CDR3 is 13 residues. The CDR3 sequence is CASSFRDSYEQYF.

According to its frequency, this clonotype is medium-sized. V and J are TRBV27 and TRBJ2-3; TCRdb designates TRBD2, a call that cannot be tested without DNA. The CDR3 runs to 15 residues. The germline V gene has CDR1 MNHEY and CDR2 SMNVEV (reference sequence). The CDR3 protein is CASSLYGGALDTQYF.

This clonotype is identified as medium-sized from frequency. The rearrangement uses TRBV15 and TRBJ1-4. This CDR3 contains 15 residues. Germline CDR1 reads LNHNV; CDR2 reads YYDKDF (reference sequence). The CDR3 loop reads CATSRDLLRYEKLFF.

Its frequency marks this clonotype as medium-sized. The rearrangement links TRBV27 to TRBJ1-2; the D call of TRBD1 rests on TCRdb alone, since no DNA is present to check it. Germline-derived CDR1 and CDR2 are MNHEY and SMNVEV (reference sequence). The CDR3 is made up of 15 amino acids. Here the CDR3 reads CASSFYQGNSLGYTF.